The sequence of this T cell receptor beta chain was determined in a study of CD8 T cells in Susac syndrome. The RNA input was roughly 0.5 to 1 ug, and it was reverse transcribed with random hexamers. The immunoSEQ assay covered 54 Vbeta and 13 Jbeta segments for CDR3. Via MiXCR, TCRdb re-called the immunoSEQ multiplex PCR reads, giving one row per CDR3 protein. The table shows 140,000 or so distinct CDR3 sequences, with approximately 95% occurring only once. The sequenced sample was CD4+ T cells from PBMCs. The TCR sequence derives from a human donor with multiple sclerosis.

The CDR3 bases are TGTGCCTGGAGTGGTTCTCCGAATGGCTACACCTTC. This codes for CAWSGSPNGYTF. The chain couples TRBV30 to TRBJ1-2, with no clear D. The CDR3 has 12 amino acids. Germline CDR1 GTSNPN, CDR2 SVGIG (reference sequence). V shed 1 base and J shed 6 bases, with 9 bases lying between them.